This TCR beta chain appears in the sequencing data of a study of blood T cells in healthy people across ages. Study-wide findings and caveats: TCR beta diversity tracked closely with naive T cell percentage.

A remark on this clonotype: The antigen is unknown.

PCR was performed a second time for 7 to 11 cycles using a sample-barcoded 5' primer and a J-beta primer mix. MiXCR, applied by TCRdb to the 5' RACE reads, yields one record per CDR3 protein. Of about 1,500,000 distinct CDR3 sequences listed, under 30% are singletons. Sequencing used blood. This TCR came from a woman in her 30s in good health.

CDR3 sequence reads: CASSASRVGGEQFF. CDR3 coding DNA: TGTGCCAGCAGCGCCAGCAGGGTGGGAGGTGAGCAGTTCTTC. This chain joins TRBV9 and TRBJ2-1, with a possible D match to TRBD2 (6 bases). This CDR3 is built from 14 residues. V was pared by 3 bases and J by 9 bases, with 16 bases between. Germline V gives CDR1 SGDLS, CDR2 YYNGEE.